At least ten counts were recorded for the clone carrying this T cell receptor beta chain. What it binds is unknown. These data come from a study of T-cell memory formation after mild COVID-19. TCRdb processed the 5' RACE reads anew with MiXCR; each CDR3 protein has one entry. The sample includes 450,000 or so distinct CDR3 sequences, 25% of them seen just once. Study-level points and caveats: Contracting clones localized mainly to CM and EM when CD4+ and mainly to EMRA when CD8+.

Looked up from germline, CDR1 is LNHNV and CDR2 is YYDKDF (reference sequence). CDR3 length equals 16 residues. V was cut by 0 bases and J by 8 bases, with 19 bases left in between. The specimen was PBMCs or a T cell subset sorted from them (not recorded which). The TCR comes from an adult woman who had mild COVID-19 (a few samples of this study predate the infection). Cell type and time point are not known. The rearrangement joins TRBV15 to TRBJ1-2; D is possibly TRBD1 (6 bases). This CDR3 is CATSRDETGAMGGYTF. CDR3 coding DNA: TGTGCCACCAGCAGAGATGAGACAGGCGCCATGGGGGGCTACACCTTC.